This entry features one T cell receptor beta chain sequence. This specimen belongs to a study of blood T cell repertoires in COVID-19. Study information: In each case, the material was cDNA or gDNA derived from T cells, B-cell-depleted T cells, or PBMCs.

The CDR3 consists of 14 residues. Deletions cut 4 bases from V and 4 bases from J, with 14 bases between. The germline V gene encodes CDR1 SGDLS and CDR2 YYNGEE. The assay was immunoSEQ multiplex PCR, and TCRdb's table has in-frame clones only and misses some. The table includes about 120,000 clones, approximately 83% detected once. Sequenced sample: peripheral blood. The gene calls are TRBV9 and TRBJ1-2; D gene unclear. This receptor was obtained from a man older than 75 with acute or convalescent COVID-19. CDR3 in DNA: TGTGCCAGCAGCCCCCGGGAAGTCCTCTATGGCTACACCTTC. It codes for CASSPREVLYGYTF. The entire variable domain, with the rest obtained from reference TRBV9 and TRBJ1-2, is as follows: DSGVTQTPKHLITATGQRVTLRCSPRSGDLSVYWYQQSLDQGLQFLIQYYNGEERAKGNILERFSAQQFPDLHSELNLSSLELGDSALYFCASSPREVLYGYTFGSGTRLTVV.